Below are 2 T cell receptor beta chains sequenced from a single sample in a study of OX40 agonist ivuxolimab in advanced cancers. Method: immunoSEQ multiplex PCR; TCRdb's copy keeps in-frame clones and lacks some. The data contain some 98,000 clones, approximately 93% of them singletons. Sequenced material: CD4+ or CD8+ T cells sorted from blood, taken in a trial of the OX40 agonist ivuxolimab. The receptors were sampled from an adult with an advanced solid tumor such as melanoma, head and neck, liver or kidney cancer.

The chain uses TRBV25-1 and TRBJ1-5; unclear D gene. The CDR3 has 13 residues. Germline V gene data show CDR1 as MGHDK and CDR2 as SYGVNS. V was trimmed by 1 base and J by 4 bases, leaving 5 bases between them. CDR3 DNA: TGTGCCAGCAGTGAATTGGGGAATCAGCCCCAGCATTTT. This encodes CASSELGNQPQHF.

As for this clone: In the same sample, other DNA sequences code for this CDR3. The chain employs TRBV30 and TRBJ1-5; D remains ambiguous. Between the trimmed V and J ends, which lost 0 bases and 5 bases, there was a span of 8 bases. The CDR3 is 13 amino acids. Per germline, CDR1 GTSNPN and CDR2 SVGIG (reference sequence). The CDR3: CAWSVGRDQPQHF. As DNA, the CDR3 is TGTGCCTGGAGTGTTGGAAGGGATCAGCCCCAGCATTTT.